The rows below give T cell receptor beta chains drawn from one sample of a study of cytomegalovirus exposure and HLA in healthy donors. TCRdb's copy holds only in-frame clones and misses some; the assay was immunoSEQ multiplex PCR. The table lists around 130,000 clones, approximately 88% of them singletons. The sample was PBMCs. These receptors all stem from a woman between 40 and 55 years old in good health and CMV-seronegative. The CDR3 runs from the conserved cysteine through the conserved F or W. A D gene is named only where the DNA matches it firmly. Clone size is not always given. Where it is, it says once, few, many or a class for expanded clones.

J gene | D gene | V gene | clone size | CDR3 DNA | CDR3 protein
TRBJ2-3 | TRBD2 | TRBV6-5 | - | TGTGCCAGCACCCGGACTAGCGGCACAGATACGCAGTATTTT | CASTRTSGTDTQYF
TRBJ2-3 | TRBD2 | TRBV9 | once | TGTGCCAGCAGCGCACGGACTAGCGGGATGGATACGCAGTATTTT | CASSARTSGMDTQYF
TRBJ2-3 | - | TRBV5-1 | - | TGCGCCAGCAGCTTGCAGGGGCAAACAGATACGCAGTATTTT | CASSLQGQTDTQYF
TRBJ1-6 | - | TRBV19 | - | TGTGCCAGTAGTGCCCAGGGGAATTCACCCCTCCACTTT | CASSAQGNSPLHF
TRBJ2-1 | TRBD2 | TRBV30 | once | TGTGCCTGGAGTGTACCCGGGACTAGCCACAATGAGCAGTTCTTC | CAWSVPGTSHNEQFF
TRBJ1-5 | - | TRBV11-3 | - | TGTGCCAGCAGCTTCGGGGAAGGTCAGCCCCAGCATTTT | CASSFGEGQPQHF
TRBJ1-2 | - | TRBV7-2 | - | TGTGCCAGCAGCTCCCTCCCGACAGGCTACTATGGCTACACCTTC | CASSSLPTGYYGYTF
TRBJ2-3 | - | TRBV5-1 | - | TGCGCCAGCAGCCCGGAGGCAGATACGCAGTATTTT | CASSPEADTQYF
TRBJ1-2 | - | TRBV10-3 | - | TGTGCCAACTCCCCCGGGACACCCTATGGCTACACCTTC | CANSPGTPYGYTF
TRBJ1-1 | - | TRBV19 | - | TGTGCCAGTAGTTACCAGCAGGGAACTGAAGCTTTCTTT | CASSYQQGTEAFF
TRBJ2-3 | - | TRBV2 | - | TGTGCCAGCAGTGCTCAGGGAACAGATACGCAGTATTTT | CASSAQGTDTQYF
TRBJ1-2 | TRBD1 | TRBV16 | once | TGTGCCAGCAGCCAAATCCAGGACAGGGTGAACTATGGCTACACCTTC | CASSQIQDRVNYGYTF
TRBJ2-3 | TRBD2 | TRBV11-3 | - | TGTGCCAGCAGCTTAGATCAGGGGACTAGTACGCAGTATTTT | CASSLDQGTSTQYF
TRBJ1-4 | - | TRBV28 | - | TGTGCCAGCAGTTTAGCACAGCAGAATGAAAAACTGTTTTTT | CASSLAQQNEKLFF
TRBJ1-1 | - | TRBV7-8 | - | TGTGCCAGCAGCTTCACAGAGAACACTGAAGCTTTCTTT | CASSFTENTEAFF
TRBJ2-5 | - | TRBV4-3 | - | TGCGCCAGCAGCCCAGACAGCGGGCTAGGTGGGGCCCAGTACTTC | CASSPDSGLGGAQYF
TRBJ2-6 | - | TRBV7-9 | - | TGTTCCAGCAGCTTACTCTCTGGGGCCAACGTCCTGACTTTC | CSSSLLSGANVLTF
TRBJ2-7 | - | TRBV7-6 | - | TGTGCCAGCAGCTTAGCATCCCTCTCCTACGAGCAGTACTTC | CASSLASLSYEQYF
TRBJ1-4 | - | TRBV19 | - | TGTGCCAGTAGTCGACAGGCCAGCTATGAAAAACTGTTTTTT | CASSRQASYEKLFF
TRBJ1-5 | - | TRBV7-9 | - | TGTGCCAGCAGCTTAGGGGACACGGACTCTTATAGCAATCAGCCCCAGCATTTT | CASSLGDTDSYSNQPQHF
TRBJ2-1 | TRBD2 | TRBV11-2 | - | TGTGCCAGCAGCCTCTATATTGGGGCTAGCGGACGGTACAATGAGCAGTTCTTC | CASSLYIGASGRYNEQFF
TRBJ2-5 | - | TRBV5-1 | - | TGCGCCAGCAGCTTGTTTGGGGGGCTAGCGGAGCTCCAAGAGACCCAGTACTTC | CASSLFGGLAELQETQYF
TRBJ2-1 | TRBD2 | TRBV4-2 | - | TGTGCCAGCAGCCGGACTAGCGGGAGCCAAGAGCAGTTCTTC | CASSRTSGSQEQFF
TRBJ2-1 | - | TRBV6-1 | once | TGTGCCAGCAATAGTTTGGCTAGTAACAGGAATGAGCAGTTCTTC | CASNSLASNRNEQFF
TRBJ2-3 | - | TRBV5-1 | - | TGCGCCAGCAGCCACCCCGGGACATCGGGTGAAGATACGCAGTATTTT | CASSHPGTSGEDTQYF
TRBJ2-1 | TRBD2 | TRBV11-2 | - | TGTGCCAGCAGCCCGGGGACTAGCGGGGTCGGGTTCGAAATCAATGAGCAGTTCTTC | CASSPGTSGVGFEINEQFF
TRBJ2-5 | TRBD2 | TRBV4-3 | - | TGCGCCAGCAGCCAGGAACTAGCGGGACAAGAGACCCAGTACTTC | CASSQELAGQETQYF
TRBJ1-5 | TRBD1 | TRBV4-1 | - | TGCGCCAGCAGCCAAGATCAAGCGACAGGGACGAATAGCAATCAGCCCCAGCATTTT | CASSQDQATGTNSNQPQHF
TRBJ1-6 | TRBD1 | TRBV27 | - | TGTGCCAGCAGTCCTGGACAGGGTCTCTATAATTCACCCCTCCACTTT | CASSPGQGLYNSPLHF
TRBJ2-7 | - | TRBV2 | - | TGTGCCAGCTCAGTAGCGGTGGTTGAGCAGTACTTC | CASSVAVVEQYF
TRBJ2-3 | TRBD2 | TRBV5-6 | - | TGTGCCAGCAGCCCATCGACTAGCGGAAGCACAGATACGCAGTATTTT | CASSPSTSGSTDTQYF
TRBJ2-7 | TRBD1 | TRBV7-2 | few | TGTGCCAGCAGCTCCAGTCAGGGGGCCGTCGAGCAGTACTTC | CASSSSQGAVEQYF
TRBJ2-7 | - | TRBV27 | - | TGTGCCAGCAGTACCCACAGTTCTACCTACGAGCAGTACTTC | CASSTHSSTYEQYF
TRBJ2-5 | TRBD1 | TRBV28 | once | TGTGCCAGCAGGACTGGACAGGGGCGGGTGGCAGAGACCCAGTACTTC | CASRTGQGRVAETQYF
TRBJ1-1 | TRBD1 | TRBV27 | - | TGTGCCAGCAGGGGGACAGGGAAGCCCGAAGCTTTCTTT | CASRGTGKPEAFF
TRBJ2-5 | TRBD1 | TRBV5-4 | once | TGTGCCAGCAGCTTGACGACAGGGGGACAAGAGACCCAGTACTTC | CASSLTTGGQETQYF
TRBJ2-3 | - | TRBV2 | - | TGTGCCAGCATACAGGGCCATACGCAGTATTTT | CASIQGHTQYF
TRBJ1-2 | TRBD1 | TRBV2 | - | TGTGCCAGCAGTTGGCTCGACAGGGATTATGGCTACACCTTC | CASSWLDRDYGYTF
TRBJ2-7 | TRBD1 | TRBV10-3 | - | TGTGCCACCTCTCCCTGGGGACAGGGGGCCTACGAGCAGTACTTC | CATSPWGQGAYEQYF
TRBJ2-1 | - | TRBV7-2 | - | TGTGCCAGCAGCCCCAGGACAGACTCCTACTCCTACAATGAGCAGTTCTTC | CASSPRTDSYSYNEQFF
TRBJ2-1 | - | TRBV27 | - | TGTGCCAGCAGTTTAAGCCGCAATGAGCAGTTCTTC | CASSLSRNEQFF